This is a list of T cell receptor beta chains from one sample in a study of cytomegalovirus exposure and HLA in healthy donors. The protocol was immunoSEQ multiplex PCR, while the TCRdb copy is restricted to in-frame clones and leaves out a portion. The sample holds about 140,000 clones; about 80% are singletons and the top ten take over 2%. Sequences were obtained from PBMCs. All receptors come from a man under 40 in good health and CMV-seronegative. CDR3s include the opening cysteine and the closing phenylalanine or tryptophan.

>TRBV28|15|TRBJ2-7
CASSLTPGSPYEQYF
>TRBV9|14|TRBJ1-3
CASSTGQAGNTIYF
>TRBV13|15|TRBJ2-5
CASSFGTGGKETQYF
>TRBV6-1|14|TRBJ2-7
CASTRTGTVYEQYF
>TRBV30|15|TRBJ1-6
CAWSPPQGRNSPLHF
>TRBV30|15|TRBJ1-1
CAWSVGGQMNTEAFF
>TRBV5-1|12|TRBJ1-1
CASSLTVTEAFF
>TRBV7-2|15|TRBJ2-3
CASSLGAAYTDTQYF
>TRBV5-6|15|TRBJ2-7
CASSLVGEGSYEQYF
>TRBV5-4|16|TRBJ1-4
CASSPSLQGAGEKLFF
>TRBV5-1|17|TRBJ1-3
CASSKASGQASGNTIYF
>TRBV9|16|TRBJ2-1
CASSPLRGSSYNEQFF
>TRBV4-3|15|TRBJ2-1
CASSQDRRLRNEQFF
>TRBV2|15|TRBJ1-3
CASSEARLSAHTIYF
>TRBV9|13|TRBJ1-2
CASSVGGLHGYTF
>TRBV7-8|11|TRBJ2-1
CASSITGEQFF
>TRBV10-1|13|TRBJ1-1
CASSRQENTEAFF